The 15 T cell receptor beta chains in this list originate from one sample, sequenced in a study of radiation and T cells in renal cell carcinoma. Time point described: blood 4 weeks post-SBRT, at nephrectomy. This sample's treatment: 15 Gy SBRT to primary tumor, nephrectomy 4 weeks later. Clones were sequenced by immunoSEQ multiplex PCR, and TCRdb holds only the in-frame ones, with some missing. The repertoire holds roughly 64,000 clones, with about 80% as singletons. This specimen was blood, taken from a patient whose treatment included radiotherapy and nephrectomy. Source of these receptors: a man in his 60s with renal cell carcinoma.

The gene calls are TRBV4-2 and TRBJ2-3; 10 nucleotides align to TRBD2. CDR1 is LGHNA, CDR2 YNFKEQ, per germline. The length of the CDR3 is 21 residues. Losses at the gene ends were 0 bases for V and 1 base for J; bases not matched to a gene: 16. The CDR3 region has the DNA TGTGCCAGCAGCCAAGATCTAGGGCTAGCGGGAGATTTGACTGGCACAGATACGCAGTATTTT. Protein product: CASSQDLGLAGDLTGTDTQYF.

V is TRBV6-1 and J is TRBJ1-4; D is perhaps TRBD1 (5 bases). The ends were cut back, 7 bases at V and 3 bases at J, with 12 bases in the middle. This CDR3 comprises 14 residues. The V gene's germline CDR1 is MNHNS and CDR2 SASEGT. CDR3 in amino acids: CASTIAGPNEKLFF. CDR3 DNA: TGTGCCAGCACGATAGCAGGGCCTAATGAAAAACTGTTTTTT.

The chain recombines TRBV5-4 with TRBJ1-2, with D possibly TRBD1 on 5 matching bases. The CDR3 runs to 14 residues. The V and J ends lost 1 base and 3 bases respectively, with 10 bases between them. CDR1 SGHNT and CDR2 YYREEE come from the germline V gene (reference sequence). The CDR3 nucleotides are TGTGCCAGCAGCTTGTATTGGGGGGACTATGGCTACACCTTC. This codes for CASSLYWGDYGYTF. Combining the CDR3 with reference TRBV5-4 and TRBJ1-2 gives the whole variable domain ETGVTQSPTHLIKTRGQQVTLRCSSQSGHNTVSWYQQALGQGPQFIFQYYREEENGRGNFPPRFSGLQFPNYSSELNVNALELDDSALYLCASSLYWGDYGYTFGSGTRLTVV.

The chain is built from TRBV6-5 and TRBJ2-1; D gene ambiguous. Trimming removed 2 bases at V and 13 bases at J, with 18 bases between. The CDR3 sequence is 14 residues long. Germline V lookup: CDR1 MNHEY, CDR2 SVGAGI. DNA for the CDR3: TGTGCCAGCAGTTACAGAGGCTACTCGTCCCCCCAGTTCTTC. Its translation: CASSYRGYSSPQFF.

The chain joins TRBV7-6 to TRBJ2-2, with D perhaps TRBD1 or TRBD2 (5 bases each). Germline V gives CDR1 SGHVS, CDR2 FNYEAQ. V dropped 6 bases and J dropped 5 bases, with 13 bases sitting between them. The CDR3 runs to 14 residues. The DNA for the CDR3 is TGTGCCAGCAGAACCGGGACGAGGACCGGGGAGCTGTTTTTT. Its translation: CASRTGTRTGELFF.

This chain connects TRBV7-6 to TRBJ1-2, with D possibly matching TRBD1 (6 bases). The CDR3 extends over 17 amino acids. CDR1 is SGHVS and CDR2 is FNYEAQ in the germline V gene. Trimming left V 0 bases short and J 4 bases short, with 18 bases between. CDR3 nucleotide sequence: TGTGCCAGCAGCTTAGCAGAAACCGACAGGAACTTCTATGGCTACACCTTC. Translating gives CASSLAETDRNFYGYTF.

The chain links TRBV11-2 to TRBJ2-3; 11 bases line up with TRBD2. The germline V gene encodes CDR1 SGHAT and CDR2 FQNNGV. J lost 1 base, V lost 3 bases, and 3 bases had no gene match. CDR3 length: 16 residues. Here the CDR3 reads CASSLNSGRGTDTQYF. The CDR3 bases are TGTGCCAGCAGCTTGAATAGCGGGAGGGGCACAGATACGCAGTATTTT.

V is TRBV6-1 and J is TRBJ2-5; 7 bases match TRBD2. Germline CDR1 is MNHNS and CDR2 is SASEGT. The CDR3 is 16 residues long. V shed 1 base and J 0 bases; nucleotides not matched to a gene: 5. The CDR3 DNA follows: TGTGCCAGCAGTGAAGGCCGGGGAGGGTACCAAGAGACCCAGTACTTC. This translates into CASSEGRGGYQETQYF.

The rearrangement joins TRBV7-8 to TRBJ1-4; D is possibly TRBD1 (6 bases). The ends were cut back, 5 bases at V and 3 bases at J, with 13 bases in the middle. The CDR3 runs to 15 residues. CDR1 and CDR2 from the germline V gene are SGHVS and FQNEAQ. CDR3 sequence reads: CASSPHRDPNEKLFF. CDR3 nucleotides: TGTGCCAGCAGCCCCCACAGGGATCCTAATGAAAAACTGTTTTTT.

The rearrangement links TRBV19 to TRBJ2-5; 8 bases line up with TRBD1. Germline V gene lookup returns CDR1 LNHDA and CDR2 SQIVND (reference sequence). This CDR3 contains 14 residues. V shed 7 bases and J 4 bases; nucleotides not matched to a gene: 8. CDR3 coding DNA: TGTGCCAGTAAGGACAGGGTGGCCACAGAGACCCAGTACTTC. Amino acid sequence: CASKDRVATETQYF. Together with reference TRBV19 and TRBJ2-5, the CDR3 gives the full variable domain: DGGITQSPKYLFRKEGQNVTLSCEQNLNHDAMYWYRQDPGQGLRLIYYSQIVNDFQKGDIAEGYSVSREKKESFPLTVTSAQKNPTAFYLCASKDRVATETQYFGPGTRLLVL.

The CDR3 sequence is CASGSPSGTGPAMDYGYTF. CDR3 bases: TGCGCCAGCGGCTCCCCCTCGGGGACAGGGCCAGCAATGGACTATGGCTACACCTTC. The chain recombines TRBV5-1 with TRBJ1-2; TRBD1 aligns across 9 bases. There are 19 residues in the CDR3. The junction had 22 bases not matched to a gene; V was cut back by 7 bases and J by 3 bases. CDR1 and CDR2 (germline): SGHRS, YFSETQ.

The sample holds a few counts of this clone. The chain is built from TRBV23-1 and TRBJ2-5; a weak D match, TRBD1 (6 bases). TRBV23-1 is recorded as an ORF, its role being uncertain. CDR3 length equals 15 residues. Trimming took 0 bases from V and 3 from J, leaving 11 bases between them. CDR3 protein: CASSQSRTVEETQYF. The CDR3 DNA is TGCGCCAGCAGTCAATCGAGGACAGTAGAAGAGACCCAGTACTTC.

The genes are TRBV30 and TRBJ1-6; no firm D call. The ends were cut back, 3 bases at V and 7 bases at J, with 10 bases in the middle. The CDR3 is 13 amino acids. Germline V gene data show CDR1 as GTSNPN and CDR2 as SVGIG (reference sequence). The CDR3: CAWRISGNSPLHF. The CDR3 DNA is TGTGCCTGGAGAATCTCTGGGAATTCACCCCTCCACTTT.

This chain uses TRBV11-3 with TRBJ1-1; D call uncertain. The V and J ends lost 1 base and 5 bases respectively, with 14 bases between them. The CDR3 spans 15 residues. Germline values: CDR1 SGHNT, CDR2 YENEEA. CDR3 sequence: CASSLGEGEETEAFF. CDR3 nucleotides: TGTGCCAGCAGCTTAGGGGAGGGAGAGGAAACTGAAGCTTTCTTT.

The rearrangement uses TRBV7-9 and TRBJ1-1, with D maybe TRBD1 (5 bases). The CDR3 consists of 14 residues. V lost 4 bases to trimming and J lost 7 bases, with 16 bases between them. Looked up from germline, CDR1 is SEHNR and CDR2 is FQNEAQ (reference sequence). As DNA, the CDR3 is TGTGCCAGCAGCTCCCTAGTAGGGGAGGGTGAAGCTTTCTTT. Encoded protein: CASSSLVGEGEAFF.